This T cell receptor beta chain was found in a study of blood T cell repertoires in COVID-19. The method was immunoSEQ multiplex PCR; TCRdb's version includes in-frame clones alone and lacks a portion of them. The profile shows fewer than 130,000 clones, 87% of them singletons. This CDR3 is 17 amino acids long. V was clipped by 2 bases and J by 5 bases, with 24 bases between them. From germline, CDR1 is GTSNPN and CDR2 SVGIG (reference sequence). The chain joins TRBV30 to TRBJ1-1; a possible D gene is TRBD1 (5 bases). The sequencing sample was made of peripheral blood. This receptor was taken from a human donor in a cohort sampled during active COVID-19. Here the CDR3 DNA reads TGTGCCTGGAGTAAATCTCCGACCCAGGGCGGTTATACTGAAGCTTTCTTT. It yields the protein CAWSKSPTQGGYTEAFF. The full variable domain, in which reference TRBV30 and TRBJ1-1 provide the parts outside the CDR3, is SQTIHQWPATLVQPVGSPLSLECTVEGTSNPNLYWYRQAAGRGLQLLFYSVGIGQISSEVPQNLSASRPQDRQFILSSKKLLLSDSGFYLCAWSKSPTQGGYTEAFFGQGTRLTVV.